What follows are 15 T cell receptor beta chains derived from one specimen sequenced in a study of shared clonotypes between healthy human individuals. The protocol was immunoSEQ multiplex PCR, while the TCRdb copy is restricted to in-frame clones and leaves out a portion. The top ten clones hold more than 0.9% of a sample with about 1,500,000 clones, around 97% of them seen once. The sequenced sample was naive CD4+ T cells sorted from blood. This sample's subset: CD45RA+ positively selected. The receptor set was obtained from a man younger than 40 in good health.

The chain joins TRBV5-5 to TRBJ2-2; D unresolved. The V gene's germline CDR1 is SGHKS and CDR2 YYEKEE (reference sequence). The CDR3 spans 14 residues. V lost 3 bases and J lost 6, with 12 bases in between. The DNA for the CDR3 is TGTGCCAGCAGCTCCGGACGAGGATCCGGGGAGCTGTTTTTT. This encodes CASSSGRGSGELFF.

Remarks on this clone: Other DNA sequences in this specimen translate into the identical CDR3. The chain combines TRBV5-1 with TRBJ2-1, with 7 bases fitting TRBD2. With 0 bases clipped from V and 1 base from J, the junction kept 1 base outside the gene matches. The germline V gene encodes CDR1 SGHRS and CDR2 YFSETQ. The CDR3 consists of 15 residues. The CDR3 region has the DNA TGCGCCAGCAGCTTGGCTAGCGGTTCCTACAATGAGCAGTTCTTC. Encoded protein: CASSLASGSYNEQFF.

The genes are TRBV25-1 and TRBJ2-3, with TRBD1 as a possible D gene (6 bases). CDR1 and CDR2 from the germline V gene are MGHDK and SYGVNS. The CDR3 runs 13 residues. V shed 8 bases and J shed 6 bases, with 15 bases lying between them. CDR3 nucleotide sequence: TGTGCCAGCCGGACAGCCAGATCCGATACGCAGTATTTT. This encodes CASRTARSDTQYF.

V gene TRBV6-1 combines with J gene TRBJ2-7; possibly TRBD2 for D (6 bases). CDR1 and CDR2 (germline): MNHNS, SASEGT. The ends were cut back, 6 bases at V and 0 bases at J, with 15 bases in the middle. CDR3 length: 15 amino acids. The CDR3 DNA reads TGTGCCAGCAGCTCCCTAGCGCACAGCTCCTACGAGCAGTACTTC. Amino acid sequence: CASSSLAHSSYEQYF.

The V and J genes are TRBV30 and TRBJ2-1; no firm D call. This CDR3 is built from 13 residues. V was clipped by 5 bases and J by 7 bases, with 15 bases between them. Germline-derived CDR1 and CDR2 are GTSNPN and SVGIG (reference sequence). The CDR3 sequence: CAWAARYGNEQFF. The DNA for the CDR3 is TGTGCCTGGGCCGCCCGGTATGGTAATGAGCAGTTCTTC.

This clone has just one count. The chain combines TRBV27 with TRBJ2-3; 8 bases map to TRBD1. Germline lookup yields CDR1 MNHEY and CDR2 SMNVEV (reference sequence). V lost 4 bases and J lost 6; bases outside the gene matches: 9. The CDR3 covers 15 residues. This CDR3 is CASSSPQDRVDTQYF. The CDR3 nucleotides read TGTGCCAGCAGTTCACCCCAGGACAGGGTTGATACGCAGTATTTT.

The chain combines TRBV28 with TRBJ2-7, with D possibly TRBD1 on 7 matching bases. The length of the CDR3 is 19 residues. Germline CDR1 MDHEN, CDR2 SYDVKM. Trimming took off 6 bases at V and 1 base at J, with 28 bases between the two ends. The CDR3 is CASSDRGAGLGGTSYEQYF. The CDR3 bases are TGTGCCAGCAGCGACCGGGGAGCGGGTTTAGGGGGCACTTCCTACGAGCAGTACTTC.

The chain combines TRBV12-2 with TRBJ2-3; the DNA was not used to check the table's D call, TRBD2. TRBV12-2 is deemed a pseudogene. This CDR3 has 17 residues. The CDR3, as DNA: TGTGCAAGTCGCTTGGGACTAGCGGGGGGGAGCACAGATACGCAGTATTTT. It translates to CASRLGLAGGSTDTQYF.

The V call is TRBV7-2, the J call TRBJ2-2, with D unclear. The ends were cut back, 7 bases at V and 4 bases at J, with 13 bases in the middle. The germline CDR1 and CDR2 sequences are SGHTA and FQGNSA. This CDR3 has 14 residues. The CDR3 sequence is CASTLKRGTGELFF. CDR3 sequence (DNA): TGTGCCAGCACTCTCAAAAGAGGCACCGGGGAGCTGTTTTTT. The variable domain in full, with the rest retrieved from reference TRBV7-2 and TRBJ2-2, is GAGVSQSPSNKVTEKGKDVELRCDPISGHTALYWYRQSLGQGLEFLIYFQGNSAPDKSGLPSDRFSAERTGGSVSTLTIQRTQQEDSAVYLCASTLKRGTGELFFGEGSRLTVL.

V is TRBV6-1 and J is TRBJ2-5, with 8 nucleotides matching TRBD1. The J segment lost 2 bases and the V segment lost 3 bases, leaving 2 bases of the junction unmatched. The CDR3 is 14 amino acids. Germline V gene data show CDR1 as MNHNS and CDR2 as SASEGT. CDR3 sequence reads: CASSEGTGQETQYF. CDR3 DNA: TGTGCCAGCAGTGAGGGGACAGGACAAGAGACCCAGTACTTC.

This clone occurred once. The chain employs TRBV28 and TRBJ2-3; D uncertain. V was clipped by 7 bases and J by 4 bases, with 15 bases between them. CDR3 length equals 14 residues. CDR1 is MDHEN and CDR2 is SYDVKM in the germline V gene. CDR3 amino acids: CASKGIVTSDTQYF. CDR3 coding DNA: TGTGCCAGCAAGGGAATAGTAACCTCAGATACGCAGTATTTT.

The rearrangement joins TRBV2 to TRBJ2-4; weak D call: TRBD2 (6 bases). The V gene's germline CDR1 is SNHLY and CDR2 FYNNEI. V lost 2 bases and J 11 bases, leaving 10 bases between the germline ends. The CDR3 sequence is 12 residues long. The CDR3 DNA reads TGTGCCAGCAGTGAACGAGGAGGGGTTCAGTACTTC. It encodes CASSERGGVQYF.

The chain has TRBV7-9 and TRBJ2-7, with D possibly being TRBD1 (5 bases). CDR1 SEHNR and CDR2 FQNEAQ come from the germline V gene (reference sequence). The CDR3 is 13 amino acids. V lost 1 base and J 6 bases, leaving 10 bases between the germline ends. In nucleotides, the CDR3 is TGTGCCAGCAGCTTAGTCAGGGCAGGCGAGCAGTACTTC. Amino acid sequence: CASSLVRAGEQYF. Full variable domain (rest looked up from reference TRBV7-9 and TRBJ2-7): DTGVSQNPRHKITKRGQNVTFRCDPISEHNRLYWYRQTLGQGPEFLTYFQNEAQLEKSRLLSDRFSAERPKGSFSTLEIQRTEQGDSAMYLCASSLVRAGEQYFGPGTRLTVT.

V gene TRBV5-6 combines with J gene TRBJ1-4, with a tentative D call TRBD1 (6 bases). CDR3 length: 15 residues. Germline CDR1 and CDR2: SGHDT and YYEEEE. V was shortened by 1 base and J by 3 bases, with 10 bases between the two germline ends. CDR3 coding DNA: TGTGCCAGCAGCTTGCGGGGGGCATCTAATGAAAAACTGTTTTTT. Amino acids: CASSLRGASNEKLFF.

Turning to this clone: Other nucleotide sequences from this sample produce the same CDR3. The J gene is TRBJ2-7, the V gene TRBV18; TRBD1 matches at 7 bases. The CDR3 is made up of 14 amino acids. Germline V gene lookup returns CDR1 KGHSH and CDR2 LQKENI. V shed 2 bases and J 0 bases; nucleotides not matched to a gene: 1. CDR3 sequence (DNA): TGTGCCAGCTCACCAGGGACAGCCTCCTACGAGCAGTACTTC. It specifies CASSPGTASYEQYF.